This T cell receptor (beta chain) was identified during a study of blood T cell repertoires in COVID-19. Across the whole study: Nucleic acid was either cDNA or gDNA, and it came from T cells, B-cell-depleted T cells, or PBMCs.

Using immunoSEQ multiplex PCR, the repertoire was profiled, and TCRdb retains in-frame clones only, with some absent. The sample consists of about 150,000 clones, 80% to 90% of them appearing once. The CDR3 covers 15 residues. Trimming took 0 bases from V and 0 from J, leaving 9 bases between them. CDR1 is SGHTS, CDR2 YDEGEE, per germline. Sequences were obtained from peripheral blood. The chain is built from TRBV5-8 and TRBJ1-1; D is unclear. This TCR was sampled from a woman aged 40 to 50 with acute or convalescent COVID-19. DNA for the CDR3: TGTGCCAGCAGCTTGGCGGGTGCTATGAACACTGAAGCTTTCTTT. This sequence encodes CASSLAGAMNTEAFF.